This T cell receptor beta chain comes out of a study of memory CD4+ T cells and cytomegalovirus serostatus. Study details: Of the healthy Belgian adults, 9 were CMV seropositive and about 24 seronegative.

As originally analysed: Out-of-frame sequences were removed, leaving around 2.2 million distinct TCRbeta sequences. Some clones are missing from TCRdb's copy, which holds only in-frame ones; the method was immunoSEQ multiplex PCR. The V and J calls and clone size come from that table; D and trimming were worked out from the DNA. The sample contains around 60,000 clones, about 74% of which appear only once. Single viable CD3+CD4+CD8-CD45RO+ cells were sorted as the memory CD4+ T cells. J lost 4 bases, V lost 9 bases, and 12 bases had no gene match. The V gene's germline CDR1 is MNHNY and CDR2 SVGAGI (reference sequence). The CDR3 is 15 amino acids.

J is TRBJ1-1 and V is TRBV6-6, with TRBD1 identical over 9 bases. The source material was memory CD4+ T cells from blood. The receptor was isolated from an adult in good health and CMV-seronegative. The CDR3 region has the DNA TGTGCCAGGGCAAACACAGGGGGCGCTTTCACTGAAGCTTTCTTT. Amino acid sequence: CARANTGGAFTEAFF.